Following are 5 T cell receptor beta chains from one sample sequenced in a study of blood T cell repertoires in COVID-19. Sequenced by immunoSEQ multiplex PCR; TCRdb stores in-frame clones only, minus some. The sample yields some 400,000 clones, about 90% seen once. Input material: peripheral blood. These receptors came from a man aged 18-30 years with active or convalescent COVID-19.

The chain links TRBV10-3 to TRBJ2-4, with D possibly being TRBD1 (6 bases). This CDR3 contains 12 residues. From germline, CDR1 is ENHRY and CDR2 SYGVKD. The CDR3, as DNA: TGTGCATCCCGGGACACCAAAAACATTCAGTACTTC. This sequence encodes CASRDTKNIQYF.

CDR3 nucleotide sequence: TGTGCCAGCAGCTCAGGACGTTCTGCGGGGGGGCTGAAGACCCAGTACTTC. Amino acids: CASSSGRSAGGLKTQYF. The rearrangement joins TRBV7-6 to TRBJ2-5; 9 nucleotides align to TRBD2. The CDR3 is 17 residues long. V lost 4 bases to trimming and J lost 6 bases; unmatched junction nucleotides: 15. Per the germline V gene, CDR1 is SGHVS and CDR2 is FNYEAQ.

V and J are TRBV5-1 and TRBJ1-4; D remains unclear. The germline CDR1 and CDR2 sequences are SGHRS and YFSETQ. This CDR3 region has 13 residues. Trimming removed 4 bases at V and 7 bases at J, with 11 bases between. The CDR3, as DNA: TGCGCCAGCAGCGCTTCCCGGGGTGAAAAACTGTTTTTT. This encodes CASSASRGEKLFF.

The chain recombines TRBV24-1 with TRBJ2-5; 8 bases map to TRBD2. Germline V gene sequence: CDR1 KGHDR, CDR2 SFDVKD. The CDR3 loop spans 16 amino acids. V was clipped by 1 base and J by 4 bases; unmatched bases: 7. The DNA of the CDR3 is TGTGCCACCAGTGATTTACCTCCGGGGGGGGGAGAGACCCAGTACTTC. Translating it yields CATSDLPPGGGETQYF.

This sequence joins TRBV28 and TRBJ2-1; D may be TRBD1 (6 bases). Trimming removed 4 bases from V and 6 bases from J, with 16 bases in between. CDR1 MDHEN and CDR2 SYDVKM come from the germline V gene. This CDR3 is 15 amino acids long. CDR3 nucleotide sequence: TGTGCCAGCAGTTGGTTGGTGGACAGTTCCAATGAGCAGTTCTTC. Its protein is CASSWLVDSSNEQFF. The full variable domain, its missing parts supplied by reference TRBV28 and TRBJ2-1, is DVKVTQSSRYLVKRTGEKVFLECVQDMDHENMFWYRQDPGLGLRLIYFSYDVKMKEKGDIPEGYSVSREKKERFSLILESASTNQTSMYLCASSWLVDSSNEQFFGPGTRLTVL.